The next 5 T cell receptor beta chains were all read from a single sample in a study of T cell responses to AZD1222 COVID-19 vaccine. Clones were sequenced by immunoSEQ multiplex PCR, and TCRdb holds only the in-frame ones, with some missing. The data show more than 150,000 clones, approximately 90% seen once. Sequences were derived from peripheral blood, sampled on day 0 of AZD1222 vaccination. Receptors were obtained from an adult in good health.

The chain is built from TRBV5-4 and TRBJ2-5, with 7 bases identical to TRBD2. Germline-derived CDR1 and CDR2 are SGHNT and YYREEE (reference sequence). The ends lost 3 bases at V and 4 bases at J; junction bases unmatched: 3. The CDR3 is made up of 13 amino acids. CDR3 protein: CASSWTSRETQYF. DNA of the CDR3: TGTGCCAGCAGCTGGACTAGTCGAGAGACCCAGTACTTC.

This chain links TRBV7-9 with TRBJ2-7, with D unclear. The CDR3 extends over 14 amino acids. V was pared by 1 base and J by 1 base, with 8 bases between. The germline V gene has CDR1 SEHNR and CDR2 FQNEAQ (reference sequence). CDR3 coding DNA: TGTGCCAGCAGCTTAGAAGGGAATTCCTACGAGCAGTACTTC. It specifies CASSLEGNSYEQYF.

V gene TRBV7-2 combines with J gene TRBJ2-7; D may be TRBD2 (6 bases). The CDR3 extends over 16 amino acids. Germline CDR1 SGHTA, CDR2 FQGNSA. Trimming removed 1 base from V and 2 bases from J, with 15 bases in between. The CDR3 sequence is CASSLDSGSGTYEQYF. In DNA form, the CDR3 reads TGTGCCAGCAGCTTAGATAGTGGTAGCGGTACCTACGAGCAGTACTTC.

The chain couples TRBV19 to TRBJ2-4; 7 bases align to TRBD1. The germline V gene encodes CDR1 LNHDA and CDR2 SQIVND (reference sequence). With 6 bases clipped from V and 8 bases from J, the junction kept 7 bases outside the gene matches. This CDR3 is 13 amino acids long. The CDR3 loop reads CASRWSGGDIQYF. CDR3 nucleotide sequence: TGTGCCAGTAGATGGTCAGGGGGTGACATTCAGTACTTC.

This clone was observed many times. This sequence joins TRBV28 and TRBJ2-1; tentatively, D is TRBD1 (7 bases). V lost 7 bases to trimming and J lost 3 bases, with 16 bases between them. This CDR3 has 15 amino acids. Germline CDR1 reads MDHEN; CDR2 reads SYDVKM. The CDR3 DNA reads TGTGCCAGCAATAATCAGGGGGAGGTCTACAATGAGCAGTTCTTC. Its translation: CASNNQGEVYNEQFF.